The 7 T cell receptor beta chains reported below all come from one sample, sequenced in a study of blood T cell repertoires in COVID-19. Produced via immunoSEQ multiplex PCR; TCRdb's table is partial and in-frame only. The sample carries approximately 100,000 clones, about 80% recorded once. The source material was peripheral blood. All receptors derive from a man aged 65 to 79 with acute or convalescent COVID-19.

V is TRBV6-6 and J is TRBJ1-1; maybe TRBD1 (5 bases). CDR1 MNHNY and CDR2 SVGAGI come from the germline V gene (reference sequence). This CDR3 has 16 amino acids. Trimming shortened V by 10 bases and J by 1 base, and 22 bases separated the two germline ends. CDR3 nucleotide sequence: TGTGCCACCCGCCAATCGGGGGTTTTGAGGAACACTGAAGCTTTCTTT. This codes for CATRQSGVLRNTEAFF.

V and J are TRBV10-3 and TRBJ2-3; TRBD2 agrees at 10 bases. Trimming cost V 0 bases and J 0 bases; bases outside gene matches: 3. This CDR3 has 17 residues. The germline V gene has CDR1 ENHRY and CDR2 SYGVKD. The CDR3 bases are TGTGCCATCAGTGAGTCCCGGACTAGCGGAAGCACAGATACGCAGTATTTT. It yields the protein CAISESRTSGSTDTQYF.

The rearrangement links TRBV27 to TRBJ1-5, with TRBD1 matching 8 bases. Germline CDR1 reads MNHEY; CDR2 reads SMNVEV (reference sequence). This CDR3 is 15 amino acids long. Losses at the gene ends were 6 bases for V and 2 bases for J; bases not matched to a gene: 6. CDR3 sequence: CASSPRGRGNQPQHF. The DNA of the CDR3 is TGTGCCAGCAGCCCCAGGGGGCGCGGCAATCAGCCCCAGCATTTT.

The chain has TRBV11-2 and TRBJ1-2, with a possible D match to TRBD1 (6 bases). V lost 5 bases and J lost 4, with 23 bases in between. Per the germline V gene, CDR1 is SGHAT and CDR2 is FQNNGV. This CDR3 contains 17 residues. CDR3 DNA sequence: TGTGCCAGCAGCCAACTTGGGGCAGGGGTAGGGATCTATGGCTACACCTTC. Its translation is CASSQLGAGVGIYGYTF.

The chain links TRBV7-3 to TRBJ2-2, with D possibly TRBD1 on 5 matching bases. The CDR3 length is 15 residues. The germline CDR1 and CDR2 sequences are SGHTA and FQGTGA. V lost 1 base to trimming and J lost 5 bases, with 11 bases between them. The CDR3 loop is CASSLSQGGTGELFF. The CDR3 DNA reads TGTGCCAGCAGCTTAAGTCAGGGTGGGACCGGGGAGCTGTTTTTT.

CDR3: CASSLDTRGASYNEQFF. The DNA for the CDR3 is TGTGCCAGCAGCTTAGATACCCGGGGGGCTTCCTACAATGAGCAGTTCTTC. V usage is TRBV11-2 and J usage is TRBJ2-1; tentatively, D is TRBD2 (7 bases). V shed 0 bases and J shed 1 base, with 13 bases lying between them. Germline lookup yields CDR1 SGHAT and CDR2 FQNNGV. The CDR3 runs 17 residues.

This clone was observed a handful of times. This chain connects TRBV4-2 to TRBJ1-3, with 8 bases that match TRBD1. CDR3 length: 16 amino acids. CDR1 and CDR2 from the germline V gene are LGHNA and YNFKEQ. Germline trimming cut 2 bases from V and 4 bases from J; bases unmatched to any gene: 7. The CDR3 region has the DNA TGTGCCAGCAGCCAACATACAGGGACAGGCGGAAACACCATATATTTT. This codes for CASSQHTGTGGNTIYF.